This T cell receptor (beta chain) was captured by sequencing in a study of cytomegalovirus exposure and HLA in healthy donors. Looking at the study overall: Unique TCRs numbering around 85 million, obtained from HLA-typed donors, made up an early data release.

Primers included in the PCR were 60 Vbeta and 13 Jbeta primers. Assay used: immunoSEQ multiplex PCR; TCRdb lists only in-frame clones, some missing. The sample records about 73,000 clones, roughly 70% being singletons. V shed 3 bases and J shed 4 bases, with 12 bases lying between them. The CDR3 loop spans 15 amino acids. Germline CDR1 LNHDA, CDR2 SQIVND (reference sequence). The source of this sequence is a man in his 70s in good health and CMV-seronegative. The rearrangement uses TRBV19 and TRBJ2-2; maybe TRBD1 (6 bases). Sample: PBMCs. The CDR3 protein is CASSIGGQSTGELFF. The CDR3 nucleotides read TGTGCCAGTAGTATTGGCGGACAGTCCACCGGGGAGCTGTTTTTT.